The 11 T cell receptor beta chains presented below share a single source sample, sequenced in a study of cytomegalovirus exposure and HLA in healthy donors. In the PCR, 60 Vbeta and 13 Jbeta primers were used. Using immunoSEQ multiplex PCR, the repertoire was profiled, and TCRdb retains in-frame clones only, with some absent. Of more than 80,000 clones in the sample, 78% were seen once. Material for sequencing was PBMCs. These receptors were collected from a woman aged 40-49 years in good health and CMV-seropositive.

This clone was observed a handful of times. V gene TRBV28 combines with J gene TRBJ1-3; the D gene is possibly TRBD1 (5 bases). Trimming shortened V by 4 bases and J by 1 base, and 11 bases separated the two germline ends. The CDR3 runs to 15 residues. Germline CDR1 and CDR2: MDHEN and SYDVKM. The CDR3 nucleotides read TGTGCCAGCAGTTGGGGACTGCAGTCTGGAAACACCATATATTTT. Translating it yields CASSWGLQSGNTIYF.

This clone was picked up a small number of times. The rearrangement joins TRBV6-4 to TRBJ2-3, with 9 bases identical to TRBD2. This CDR3 region has 14 residues. Germline assignment: CDR1 MRHNA and CDR2 SNTAGT. The V and J ends lost 6 bases and 0 bases, in that order; junction bases with no gene match: 1. CDR3 coding DNA: TGTGCCAGCAGCCTAGCGGGGAGCACAGATACGCAGTATTTT. Protein sequence: CASSLAGSTDTQYF.

The table lists this clone with a few counts. This chain connects TRBV6-5 to TRBJ2-2; D not resolved. Trimming left V 4 bases short and J 9 bases short, with 12 bases between. The CDR3 is 13 amino acids. Germline V gene sequence: CDR1 MNHEY, CDR2 SVGAGI. The CDR3 loop reads CASSSTGFWELFF. In nucleotides, the CDR3 is TGTGCCAGCAGTTCCACTGGTTTTTGGGAGCTGTTTTTT.

The rearrangement uses TRBV6-1 and TRBJ2-1, with 7 bases that match TRBD1. This CDR3 has 14 amino acids. V lost 5 bases and J lost 9; bases outside the gene matches: 10. The germline V gene encodes CDR1 MNHNS and CDR2 SASEGT. The CDR3 DNA reads TGTGCCAGCAGTTATACCGGGACAGTATCTGAGCAGTTCTTC. It yields the protein CASSYTGTVSEQFF.

This clone appeared a few times. The rearrangement joins TRBV19 to TRBJ2-1, with D hard to call. Germline loops: CDR1 LNHDA, CDR2 SQIVND (reference sequence). The V and J ends lost 1 base and 2 bases respectively, with 9 bases between them. CDR3 length: 15 amino acids. The CDR3 loop is CASSIGAPTYNEQFF. The CDR3 DNA reads TGTGCCAGTAGTATAGGGGCACCAACCTACAATGAGCAGTTCTTC.

Only one count was recorded for this clone. This chain links TRBV19 with TRBJ1-5; possibly TRBD1 for D (6 bases). Germline CDR1 LNHDA, CDR2 SQIVND (reference sequence). CDR3 length equals 15 residues. V shed 10 bases and J shed 0 bases, with 16 bases lying between them. The DNA of the CDR3 is TGTGCCACCGAGGACAGATTTTATAGCAATCAGCCCCAGCATTTT. Its protein is CATEDRFYSNQPQHF. The full variable domain, its missing parts supplied by reference TRBV19 and TRBJ1-5, is DGGITQSPKYLFRKEGQNVTLSCEQNLNHDAMYWYRQDPGQGLRLIYYSQIVNDFQKGDIAEGYSVSREKKESFPLTVTSAQKNPTAFYLCATEDRFYSNQPQHFGDGTRLSIL.

The chain employs TRBV7-9 and TRBJ2-7; 7 bases are a match to TRBD1. CDR3 size: 15 residues. The V segment lost 5 bases and the J segment 5 bases; nucleotides outside the gene matches: 12. Germline CDR1 and CDR2: SEHNR and FQNEAQ (reference sequence). The DNA of the CDR3 is TGTGCCAGCAGCCAAGTAACAGGGGTCCTTGACGAGCAGTACTTC. Protein: CASSQVTGVLDEQYF.

The rearrangement links TRBV5-1 to TRBJ2-3, with 8 bases identical to TRBD1. J gave up 4 bases and V 3 bases, and 13 bases lay outside the gene matches. The germline gives CDR1 SGHRS, CDR2 YFSETQ. The CDR3 is made up of 17 amino acids. DNA of the CDR3: TGCGCCAGCAGCTCCCACCTGACAGGGGATCGTTCAGATACGCAGTATTTT. Encoded protein: CASSSHLTGDRSDTQYF.

This chain uses TRBV5-1 with TRBJ2-7; 10 bases line up with TRBD1. Trimming at V came to 4 bases and at J to 1 base, leaving 2 bases not matched to a gene. The CDR3 sequence is 14 residues long. In germline, CDR1 is SGHRS, CDR2 YFSETQ. The chain's CDR3 is CASSPGQGSYEQYF. The CDR3 DNA follows: TGCGCCAGCAGCCCGGGACAGGGGTCCTACGAGCAGTACTTC.

This clone was observed once. The chain carries TRBV5-4 and TRBJ2-7; D remains ambiguous. The CDR3 has 14 amino acids. With 4 bases removed from V and 2 bases from J, the gap between germline ends came to 13 bases. Looked up from germline, CDR1 is SGHNT and CDR2 is YYREEE (reference sequence). CDR3 DNA: TGTGCCAGCAGCCCCTATACGAACCCCTACGAGCAGTACTTC. Its protein product is CASSPYTNPYEQYF.

The genes are TRBV10-3 and TRBJ2-1, with 8 bases that match TRBD2. After removal of 6 bases from V and 9 bases from J, the junction contained 7 bases not matched to a gene. Germline lookup yields CDR1 ENHRY and CDR2 SYGVKD. The CDR3 totals 13 residues. CDR3 bases: TGTGCCATCAGAGCGGGAGTAGATGGTGAGCAGTTCTTC. Amino acids: CAIRAGVDGEQFF.